The 8 T cell receptor beta chains below come from one sample, sequenced in a study of vaccination effects on CD4 cells after COVID-19. Antigen specificity for these receptors is unknown. TCRdb's copy holds only in-frame clones and misses some; the assay was immunoSEQ multiplex PCR. Among about 69,000 clones listed, roughly 76% were seen once. Expansion of antigen-specific CD4+ T cells with viral peptide pools was carried out by the ViraFEST assay before sequencing. A roughly 10-day culture period preceded the isolation of CD4+ T cells. Vaccine administered to participants consisted of two doses of either BNT162b2 or mRNA-1273. The input for sequencing was CD4+ T cells from PBMCs cultured with HCoV-OC43 spike peptides, taken after COVID-19 vaccination. The subset denotes: HCoV-OC43 spike overlapping peptide pool stimulation. Receptors originate from a human donor who received a COVID-19 vaccine.

V usage is TRBV7-2 and J usage is TRBJ2-6; 7 nucleotides line up with TRBD1. Germline trimming cut 2 bases from V and 4 bases from J; bases unmatched to any gene: 2. The germline V gene encodes CDR1 SGHTA and CDR2 FQGNSA. This CDR3 comprises 15 residues. CDR3 in DNA: TGTGCCAGCAGCTTACAGGGGGTAGGGGCCAACGTCCTGACTTTC. Translation gives CASSLQGVGANVLTF.

The CDR3 DNA follows: TGCGCCAGCAGCTTAACGATCACAGGGGGGAGCACCGGGGAGCTGTTTTTT. Translation: CASSLTITGGSTGELFF. V gene TRBV5-1 combines with J gene TRBJ2-2, with 8 bases identical to TRBD1. The ends lost 2 bases at V and 4 bases at J; junction bases unmatched: 10. This CDR3 is 17 amino acids long. From germline, CDR1 is SGHRS and CDR2 YFSETQ.

The V gene is TRBV24-1, the J gene TRBJ2-3, with 7 bases aligning to TRBD1. Trimming at V came to 9 bases and at J to 2 bases, leaving 7 bases not matched to a gene. The CDR3 is 14 amino acids. The germline CDR1 and CDR2 sequences are KGHDR and SFDVKD. CDR3 protein: CATQDRSFTDTQYF. The DNA for the CDR3 is TGTGCCACCCAGGACAGGAGTTTCACAGATACGCAGTATTTT.

This clone was seen more than once but under ten times. The chain has TRBV19 and TRBJ1-6; TRBD1 agrees at 7 bases. The V segment lost 3 bases and the J segment 5 bases; nucleotides outside the gene matches: 4. The length of the CDR3 is 15 residues. Looked up from germline, CDR1 is LNHDA and CDR2 is SQIVND (reference sequence). The CDR3 here is CASSILDRDNSPLHF. In nucleotides, the CDR3 is TGTGCCAGTAGTATTCTCGACAGGGATAATTCACCCCTCCACTTT.

The rearrangement joins TRBV30 to TRBJ1-4; D gene uncertain. The V gene lost 3 bases and the J gene lost 0 bases, with 8 bases spanning the gap. Germline V gene data show CDR1 as GTSNPN and CDR2 as SVGIG (reference sequence). CDR3 length: 14 amino acids. CDR3: CAWSWSATNEKLFF. In DNA, the CDR3 is TGTGCCTGGAGCTGGTCGGCAACTAATGAAAAACTGTTTTTT.

The chain links TRBV6-5 to TRBJ2-3, with unresolved D. CDR3 size: 13 residues. Germline V gene data show CDR1 as MNHEY and CDR2 as SVGAGI. Trimming removed 2 bases at V and 2 bases at J, with 5 bases between. This CDR3 is CASSYRATDTQYF. In DNA form, the CDR3 reads TGTGCCAGCAGTTACAGGGCCACAGATACGCAGTATTTT.

The chain recombines TRBV6-6 with TRBJ2-1; no clear D. Germline values: CDR1 MNHNY, CDR2 SVGAGI (reference sequence). The V end lost 5 bases, the J end lost 0 bases, and 14 bases lay between the germline ends. This CDR3 spans 16 amino acids. The CDR3 is CASSNRAASSYNEQFF. The DNA for the CDR3 is TGTGCCAGCAGTAATAGGGCCGCGAGCTCCTACAATGAGCAGTTCTTC.

This chain joins TRBV7-2 and TRBJ2-6; D perhaps matches TRBD1 (6 bases). V lost 4 bases, J lost 5 bases, and 12 bases lay in between. The CDR3 loop spans 15 amino acids. CDR1 is SGHTA, CDR2 FQGNSA, per germline. The CDR3 DNA reads as TGTGCCAGCAGCTCTAGGACAGTGCGGGCCAACGTCCTGACTTTC. Amino acids: CASSSRTVRANVLTF.